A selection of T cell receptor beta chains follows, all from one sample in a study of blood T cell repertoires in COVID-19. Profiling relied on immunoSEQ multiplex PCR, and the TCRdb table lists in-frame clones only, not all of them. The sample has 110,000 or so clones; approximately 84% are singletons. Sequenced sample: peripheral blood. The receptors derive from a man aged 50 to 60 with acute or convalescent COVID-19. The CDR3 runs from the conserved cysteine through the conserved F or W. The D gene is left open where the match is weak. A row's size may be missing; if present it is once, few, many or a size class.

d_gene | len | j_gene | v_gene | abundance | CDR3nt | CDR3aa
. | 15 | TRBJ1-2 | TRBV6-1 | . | TGTGCCAGCAGTGAAGAGTCTGGCAGTGGCTATGGCTACACCTTC | CASSEESGSGYGYTF
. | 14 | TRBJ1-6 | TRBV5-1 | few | TGCGCCAGCAGCTTGAGCGGGGTCTTTTCACCCCTCCACTTT | CASSLSGVFSPLHF
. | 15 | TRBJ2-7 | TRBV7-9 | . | TGTGCCAGCAGCTCAAAATCAGGGATCTCCTACGAGCAGTACTTC | CASSSKSGISYEQYF
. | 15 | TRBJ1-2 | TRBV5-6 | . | TGTGCCAGCAGCCCACGGGGAACAGCCACGTATGGCTACACCTTC | CASSPRGTATYGYTF
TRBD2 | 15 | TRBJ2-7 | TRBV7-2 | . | TGTGCCAGCAGCTTAGGAGCGGGGGGCGGTTACGAGCAGTACTTC | CASSLGAGGGYEQYF
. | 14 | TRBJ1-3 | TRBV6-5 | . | TGTGCCAGCAGTCTGCAGGGAGGAGGAAACACCATATATTTT | CASSLQGGGNTIYF
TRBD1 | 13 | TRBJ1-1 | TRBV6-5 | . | TGTGCCAGCAAATGGACAGGGGTGGGTGAAGCTTTCTTT | CASKWTGVGEAFF
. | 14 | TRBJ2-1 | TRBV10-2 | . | TGCGCCAGTACAGGGTTTGTTAGAAACAATGAGCAGTTCTTC | CASTGFVRNNEQFF
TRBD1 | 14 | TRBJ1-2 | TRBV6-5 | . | TGTGCCAGCAGACCGCCCGGACAGGGATATGGCTACACCTTC | CASRPPGQGYGYTF
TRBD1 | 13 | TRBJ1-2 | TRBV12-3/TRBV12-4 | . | TGTGCCAGCAGCGACAGGGGCGGCTATGGCTACACCTTC | CASSDRGGYGYTF
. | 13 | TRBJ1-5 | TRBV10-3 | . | TGTGCCATCACCGGGAAAGTCAATCAGCCCCAGCATTTT | CAITGKVNQPQHF
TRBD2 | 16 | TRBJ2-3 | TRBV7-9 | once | TGTGCCAGCAGCGTCCCAGCCGGGGGGGACACAGATACGCAGTATTTT | CASSVPAGGDTDTQYF
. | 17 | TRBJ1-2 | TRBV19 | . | TGTGCCAGTAGTATTTTGGGAGGGGCGGGTAAAAACTATGGCTACACCTTC | CASSILGGAGKNYGYTF
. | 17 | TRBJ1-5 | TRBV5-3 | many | TGTGCCAGAAGCTTGCCAGGGATCACCTATAGCAATCAGCCCCAGCATTTT | CARSLPGITYSNQPQHF
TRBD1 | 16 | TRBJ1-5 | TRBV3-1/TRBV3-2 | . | TGTGCCAGCAGCCAAGATTCAGGGACAGGGGGTCAGCCCCAGCATTTT | CASSQDSGTGGQPQHF
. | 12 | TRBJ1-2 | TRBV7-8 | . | TGTGCCAGCAGCTTAGACGGCTATGGCTACACCTTC | CASSLDGYGYTF
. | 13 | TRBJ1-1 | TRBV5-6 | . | TGTGCCAGCAGCTTGGACAGGTTCGGGGAAGCTTTCTTT | CASSLDRFGEAFF
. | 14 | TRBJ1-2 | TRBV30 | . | TGTGCCTGGAGTGTACTAAGAGGACAACGCGGCTACACCTTC | CAWSVLRGQRGYTF
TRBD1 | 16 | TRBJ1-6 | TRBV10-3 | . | TGTGCCATCAGTGGAGGAGACAGGGGAAGAAATTCACCCCTCCACTTT | CAISGGDRGRNSPLHF
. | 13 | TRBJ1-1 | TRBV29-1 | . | TGCAGCGTGGGAGAGAGAAGGGCCACTGAAGCTTTCTTT | CSVGERRATEAFF
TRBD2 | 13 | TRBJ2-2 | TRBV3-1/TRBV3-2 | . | TGTGCCAGCAGCCGAGGACTAGCCGGGGAGCTGTTTTTT | CASSRGLAGELFF
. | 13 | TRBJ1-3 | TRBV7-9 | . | TGTGCCAGCAGCAGGGGGATACTAGACACCATATATTTT | CASSRGILDTIYF